A selection of T cell receptor beta chains follows, all from one sample in a study of monozygotic twins with inflammatory bowel disease. Using the 5' RACE reads, TCRdb records one entry per CDR3 protein without DNA. The sample table includes approximately 120,000 distinct CDR3 sequences. What was sequenced was blood. The origin of the receptors is a human donor with ulcerative colitis or Crohn's disease, or a healthy co-twin of an affected twin (not recorded which). Each CDR3 is given with its conserved first and last residue.

j_gene	v_gene	CDR3aa
TRBJ2-6	TRBV21-1	CASSKEGWQISGANVLTF
TRBJ2-5	TRBV12-3/TRBV12-4	CASSPLGIRETQYF
TRBJ2-7	TRBV6-1	CASSSRGRYYEQYF
TRBJ2-7	TRBV20-1	CSARDRPNSYEQYF
TRBJ2-5	TRBV7-8	CASSLDAGGVETQYF
TRBJ2-7	TRBV20-1	CSAATGLSSYEQYF
TRBJ2-3	TRBV19	CASSAPGQGWDTQYF
TRBJ2-7	TRBV29-1	CSVEGDGSSYEQYF
TRBJ1-5	TRBV6-5	CASSLRGVRDQPQHF
TRBJ2-5	TRBV4-1	CASSQDGSSESYQETQYF
TRBJ1-5	TRBV20-1	CSASEINSNQPQHF
TRBJ2-7	TRBV7-9	CASSLGTSGGYEQYF
TRBJ2-7	TRBV11-2	CASTKGVPYEQYF
TRBJ2-1	TRBV28	CASSLLRGGNEQFF
TRBJ2-2	TRBV10-3	CATAGGPGELFF